This is a list of T cell receptor beta chains from one sample in a study of beta chain features in type 1 diabetes. The table came from immunoSEQ multiplex PCR; TCRdb's copy has only in-frame clones and leaves some out. This table holds roughly 700,000 clones, around 15% found once. Source material: naive CD4+ T cells from blood. These receptors came from a man aged 18 to 30 with type 1 diabetes. Both conserved end residues are part of each CDR3. Fields, in order: CDR3 length, V gene, clone size, J gene, D gene, CDR3 protein, CDR3 DNA. A D gene is named only where the DNA matches it firmly. Clone size, where shown, is once, few, many, or a class for clones that have expanded.

>14|TRBV19|NA|TRBJ2-1|NA
CASSFPTDYNEQFF
TGTGCCAGTAGTTTCCCGACGGACTACAATGAGCAGTTCTTC
>17|TRBV15|NA|TRBJ2-3|TRBD2
CATSRGPGLAGRRTQYF
TGTGCCACCAGCAGAGGGCCGGGACTAGCGGGCAGGAGGACGCAGTATTTT
>13|TRBV28|few|TRBJ1-1|NA
CASSLGGNTEAFF
TGTGCCAGCAGTTTGGGGGGGAACACTGAAGCTTTCTTT
>13|TRBV27|few|TRBJ1-4|NA
CASSPSWNEKLFF
TGTGCCAGCAGTCCCAGTTGGAATGAAAAACTGTTTTTT
>14|TRBV7-8|few|TRBJ1-5|NA
CASSPGLSNQPQHF
TGTGCCAGCAGCCCGGGACTTAGCAATCAGCCCCAGCATTTT
>20|TRBV4-1|few|TRBJ2-1|TRBD1
CASSQARGQGILGHTNEQFF
TGCGCCAGCAGCCAAGCCCGGGGACAGGGTATCTTGGGCCACACCAATGAGCAGTTCTTC
>15|TRBV27|few|TRBJ2-1|NA
CASSKEGTMYNEQFF
TGTGCCAGCAGTAAGGAGGGGACCATGTACAATGAGCAGTTCTTC
>10|TRBV20-1|few|TRBJ1-2|NA
CSLGQLGYTF
TGCAGTTTAGGGCAGCTTGGCTACACCTTC
>13|TRBV6-1|few|TRBJ1-1|NA
CASSRGGTTEAFF
TGTGCCAGCAGTCGAGGGGGGACCACTGAAGCTTTCTTT
>19|TRBV11-2|NA|TRBJ2-1|NA
CASSLGGFVFRSSYNEQFF
TGTGCCAGCAGCTTAGGAGGGTTCGTGTTTCGAAGCTCCTACAATGAGCAGTTCTTC